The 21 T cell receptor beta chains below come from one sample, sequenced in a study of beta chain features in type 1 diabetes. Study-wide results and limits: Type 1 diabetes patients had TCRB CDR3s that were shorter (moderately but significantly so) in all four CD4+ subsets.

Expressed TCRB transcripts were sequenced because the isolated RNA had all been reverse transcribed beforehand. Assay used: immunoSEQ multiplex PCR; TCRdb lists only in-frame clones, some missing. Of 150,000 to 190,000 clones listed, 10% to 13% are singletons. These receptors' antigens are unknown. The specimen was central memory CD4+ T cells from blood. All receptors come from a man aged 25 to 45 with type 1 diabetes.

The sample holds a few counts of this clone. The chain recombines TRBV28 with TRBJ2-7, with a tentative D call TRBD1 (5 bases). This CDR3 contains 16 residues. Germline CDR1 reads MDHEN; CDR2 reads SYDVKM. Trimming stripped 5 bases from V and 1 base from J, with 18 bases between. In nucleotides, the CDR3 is TGTGCCAGCAGTCCGCCCCGGCAGGGATTATCCTACGAGCAGTACTTC. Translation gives CASSPPRQGLSYEQYF.

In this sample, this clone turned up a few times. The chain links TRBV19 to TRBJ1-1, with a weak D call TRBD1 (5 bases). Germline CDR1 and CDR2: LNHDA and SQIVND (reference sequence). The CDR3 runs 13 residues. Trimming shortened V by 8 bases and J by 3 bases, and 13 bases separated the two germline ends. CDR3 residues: CASYADRYTEAFF. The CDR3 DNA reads TGTGCCAGTTACGCTGACAGATACACTGAAGCTTTCTTT.

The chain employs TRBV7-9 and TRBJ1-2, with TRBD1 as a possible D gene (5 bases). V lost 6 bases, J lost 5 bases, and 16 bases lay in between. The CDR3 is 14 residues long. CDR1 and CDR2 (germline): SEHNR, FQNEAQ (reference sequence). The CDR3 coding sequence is TGTGCCAGCAGTCAGTCAAGGGGCATATATGGCTACACCTTC. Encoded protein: CASSQSRGIYGYTF.

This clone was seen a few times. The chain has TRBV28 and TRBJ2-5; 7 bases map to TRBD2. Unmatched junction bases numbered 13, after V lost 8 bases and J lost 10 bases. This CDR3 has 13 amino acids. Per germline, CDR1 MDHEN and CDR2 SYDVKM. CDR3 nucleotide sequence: TGTGCCAGCGGGGGACTACCCCTAGTCGACCAGTACTTC. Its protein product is CASGGLPLVDQYF.

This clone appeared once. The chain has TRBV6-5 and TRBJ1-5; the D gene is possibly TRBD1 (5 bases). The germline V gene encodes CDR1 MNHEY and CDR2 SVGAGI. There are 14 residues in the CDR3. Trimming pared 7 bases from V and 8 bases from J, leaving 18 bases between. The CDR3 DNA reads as TGTGCCAGCACCTCCGGGGGGATCGGGGAGCCCCAGCATTTT. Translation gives CASTSGGIGEPQHF.

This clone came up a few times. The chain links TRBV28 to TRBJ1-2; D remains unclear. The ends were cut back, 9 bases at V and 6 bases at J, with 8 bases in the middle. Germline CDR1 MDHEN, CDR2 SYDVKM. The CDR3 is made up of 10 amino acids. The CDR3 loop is CASGRDGYTF. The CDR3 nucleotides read TGTGCCAGTGGGAGGGATGGCTACACCTTC.

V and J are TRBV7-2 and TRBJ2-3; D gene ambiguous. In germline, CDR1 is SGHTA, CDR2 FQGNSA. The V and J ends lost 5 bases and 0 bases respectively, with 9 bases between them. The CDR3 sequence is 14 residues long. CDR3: CASSRWASTDTQYF. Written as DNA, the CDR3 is TGTGCCAGCAGCCGGTGGGCTAGCACAGATACGCAGTATTTT.

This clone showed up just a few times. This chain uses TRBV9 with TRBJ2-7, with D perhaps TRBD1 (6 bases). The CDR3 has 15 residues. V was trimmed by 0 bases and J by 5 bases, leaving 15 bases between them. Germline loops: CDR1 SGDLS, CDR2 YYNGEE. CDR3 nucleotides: TGTGCCAGCAGCGTAGGGGGGCTCGTTGTCAACGAGCAGTACTTC. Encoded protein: CASSVGGLVVNEQYF.

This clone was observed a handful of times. The CDR3 loop is CASSSGLAGTTYEQYF. In DNA, the CDR3 is TGTGCCAGCAGCTCGGGACTAGCGGGGACCACCTACGAGCAGTACTTC. V usage is TRBV4-2 and J usage is TRBJ2-7; 13 nucleotides align to TRBD2. The CDR3 loop spans 16 amino acids. In germline, CDR1 is LGHNA, CDR2 YNFKEQ. V lost 5 bases to trimming and J lost 2 bases; unmatched junction nucleotides: 6.

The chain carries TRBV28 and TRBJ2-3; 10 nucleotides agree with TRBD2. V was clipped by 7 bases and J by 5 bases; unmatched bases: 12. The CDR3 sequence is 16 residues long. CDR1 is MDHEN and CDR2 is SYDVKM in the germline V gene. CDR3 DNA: TGTGCCAGCAATCCAGCGGGGGGGACGTGGAGAGATACGCAGTATTTT. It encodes CASNPAGGTWRDTQYF.

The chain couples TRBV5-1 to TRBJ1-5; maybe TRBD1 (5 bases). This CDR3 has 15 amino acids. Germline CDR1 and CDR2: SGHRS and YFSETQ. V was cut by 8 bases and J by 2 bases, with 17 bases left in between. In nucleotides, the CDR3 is TGCGCCAGTAATAATGTGGGCAGGGGCAATCAGCCCCAGCATTTT. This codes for CASNNVGRGNQPQHF. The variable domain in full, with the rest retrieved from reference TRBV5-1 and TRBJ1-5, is KAGVTQTPRYLIKTRGQQVTLSCSPISGHRSVSWYQQTPGQGLQFLFEYFSETQRNKGNFPGRFSGRQFSNSRSEMNVSTLELGDSALYLCASNNVGRGNQPQHFGDGTRLSIL.

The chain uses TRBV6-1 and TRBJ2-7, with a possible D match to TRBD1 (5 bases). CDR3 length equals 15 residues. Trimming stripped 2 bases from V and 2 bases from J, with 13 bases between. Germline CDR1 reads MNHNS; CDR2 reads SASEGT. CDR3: CASSEIWAGTYEQYF. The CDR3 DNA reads TGTGCCAGCAGTGAAATTTGGGCAGGGACCTACGAGCAGTACTTC.

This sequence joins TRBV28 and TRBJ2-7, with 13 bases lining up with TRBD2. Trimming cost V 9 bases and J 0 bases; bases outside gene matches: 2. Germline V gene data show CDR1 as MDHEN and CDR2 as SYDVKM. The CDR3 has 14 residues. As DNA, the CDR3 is TGTGCCAGTACTAGCGGGAGGGCCTCCTACGAGCAGTACTTC. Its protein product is CASTSGRASYEQYF.

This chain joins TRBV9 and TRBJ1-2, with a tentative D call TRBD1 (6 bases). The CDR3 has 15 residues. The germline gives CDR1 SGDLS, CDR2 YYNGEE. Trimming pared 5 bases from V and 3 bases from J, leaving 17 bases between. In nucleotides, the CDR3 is TGTGCCAGCAGTGCCTCTCAGGGGACCTACTATGGCTACACCTTC. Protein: CASSASQGTYYGYTF.

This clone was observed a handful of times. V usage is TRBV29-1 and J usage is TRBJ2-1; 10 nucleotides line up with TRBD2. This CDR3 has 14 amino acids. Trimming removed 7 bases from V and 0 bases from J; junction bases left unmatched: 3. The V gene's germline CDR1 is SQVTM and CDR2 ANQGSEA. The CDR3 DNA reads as TGCAGCGGGACTAGCGGAAGCTCCTACAATGAGCAGTTCTTC. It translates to CSGTSGSSYNEQFF.

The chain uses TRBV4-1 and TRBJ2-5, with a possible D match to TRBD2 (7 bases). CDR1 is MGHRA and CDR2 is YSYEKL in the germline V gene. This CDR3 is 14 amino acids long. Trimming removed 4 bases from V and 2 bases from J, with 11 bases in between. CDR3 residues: CASSRAGAQETQYF. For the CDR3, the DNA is TGCGCCAGCAGCCGCGCGGGGGCTCAAGAGACCCAGTACTTC.

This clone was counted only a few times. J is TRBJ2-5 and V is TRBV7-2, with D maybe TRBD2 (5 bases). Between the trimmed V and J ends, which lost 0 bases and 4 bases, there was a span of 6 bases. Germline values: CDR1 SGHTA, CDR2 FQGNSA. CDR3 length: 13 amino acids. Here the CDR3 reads CASSLAEGETQYF. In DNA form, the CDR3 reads TGTGCCAGCAGCTTAGCTGAGGGAGAGACCCAGTACTTC. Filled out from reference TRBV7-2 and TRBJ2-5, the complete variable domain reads GAGVSQSPSNKVTEKGKDVELRCDPISGHTALYWYRQSLGQGLEFLIYFQGNSAPDKSGLPSDRFSAERTGGSVSTLTIQRTQQEDSAVYLCASSLAEGETQYFGPGTRLLVL.

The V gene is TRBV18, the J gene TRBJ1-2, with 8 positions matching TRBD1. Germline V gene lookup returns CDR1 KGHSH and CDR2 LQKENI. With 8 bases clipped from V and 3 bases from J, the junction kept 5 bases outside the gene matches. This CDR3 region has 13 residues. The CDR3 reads CASQTGADYGYTF. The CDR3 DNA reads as TGTGCCAGCCAGACAGGGGCGGACTATGGCTACACCTTC. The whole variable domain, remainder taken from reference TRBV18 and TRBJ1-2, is NAGVMQNPRHLVRRRGQEARLRCSPMKGHSHVYWYRQLPEEGLKFMVYLQKENIIDESGMPKERFSAEFPKEGPSILRIQQVVRGDSAAYFCASQTGADYGYTFGSGTRLTVV.

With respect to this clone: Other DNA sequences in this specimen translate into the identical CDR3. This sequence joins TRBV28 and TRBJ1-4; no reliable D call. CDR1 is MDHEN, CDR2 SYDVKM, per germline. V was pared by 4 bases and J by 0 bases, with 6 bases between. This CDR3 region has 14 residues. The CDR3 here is CASSSGATNEKLFF. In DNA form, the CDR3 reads TGTGCCAGCAGTTCCGGGGCAACTAATGAAAAACTGTTTTTT.

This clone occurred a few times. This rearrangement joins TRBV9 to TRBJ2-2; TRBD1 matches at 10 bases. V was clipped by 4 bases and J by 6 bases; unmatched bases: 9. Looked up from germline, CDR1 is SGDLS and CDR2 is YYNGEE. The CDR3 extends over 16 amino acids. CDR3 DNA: TGTGCCAGCAGCTTTAGGACAGGGGGACAGGCCGGGGAGCTGTTTTTT. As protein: CASSFRTGGQAGELFF.

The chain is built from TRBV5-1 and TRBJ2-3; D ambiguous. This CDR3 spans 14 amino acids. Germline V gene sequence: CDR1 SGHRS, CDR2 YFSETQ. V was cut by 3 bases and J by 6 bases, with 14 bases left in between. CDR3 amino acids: CASSSVTMRDTQYF. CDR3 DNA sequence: TGCGCCAGCAGCTCCGTTACCATGCGCGATACGCAGTATTTT.